These T cell receptor beta chains were read from a single sample in a study of OX40 agonist ivuxolimab in advanced cancers. The protocol was immunoSEQ multiplex PCR, while the TCRdb copy is restricted to in-frame clones and leaves out a portion. The sample shows 95,000 to 100,000 clones, roughly 80% of them seen only once. The sequences come from CD4+ or CD8+ T cells sorted from blood, collected in a trial of the OX40 agonist ivuxolimab. Source of these receptors: an adult with an advanced solid tumor such as melanoma, head and neck, liver or kidney cancer. CDR3s leave out the opening cysteine and the closing phenylalanine or tryptophan. The D gene is left open where the match is weak.

d_call | j_call | v_call | cdr3_aa
- | TRBJ2-7 | TRBV11-2 | ASSATRNRYEQY
TRBD1 | TRBJ1-5 | TRBV7-9 | ASSSGQGNSGNQPQH
TRBD2 | TRBJ2-3 | TRBV5-1 | ASSSGLAGGSSSTDTQY
- | TRBJ2-7 | TRBV21-1 | ASRPGLAGGLDEQY
- | TRBJ2-1 | TRBV7-2 | ASSLGPTGIYNEQF
- | TRBJ2-1 | TRBV6-6 | ASRGQGTREQF
- | TRBJ2-3 | TRBV28 | ASADSASTDTQY
TRBD1 | TRBJ2-7 | TRBV5-1 | ASSLGYYRTGYEQY
TRBD1 | TRBJ2-7 | TRBV5-1 | ASSLGTGYYEQY
- | TRBJ2-5 | TRBV7-3 | ASSLSGQGETQY
- | TRBJ2-7 | TRBV10-2 | ASSETSGTPYEQY
TRBD2 | TRBJ2-7 | TRBV15 | ATGLAVGMYYEQY
- | TRBJ1-1 | TRBV20-1 | SARSHREAF
TRBD2 | TRBJ2-2 | TRBV30 | AWMNDLGLAVTGELF
- | TRBJ1-2 | TRBV6-1 | ASSDNYGYT
- | TRBJ1-6 | TRBV19 | ASHFTGGPSSYNSPLH
- | TRBJ1-3 | TRBV13 | ASSLGQVGNTIY
TRBD1 | TRBJ1-5 | TRBV11-2 | ASSPGTGLKNNQPQH
- | TRBJ1-5 | TRBV7-2 | ASSPDSGGNQPQH
- | TRBJ1-1 | TRBV27 | ASSLRTMNTEAF
- | TRBJ2-1 | TRBV7-8 | ASSLRGGNEQF
TRBD1 | TRBJ2-7 | TRBV10-3 | AIKGQGYDEQY
- | TRBJ1-5 | TRBV12-5 | ASGLGGYDNQPQH
- | TRBJ2-3 | TRBV27 | ASSVDGYTQY
- | TRBJ1-3 | TRBV16 | ASSQSVSTGNTIY
TRBD1 | TRBJ1-3 | TRBV18 | ASSPDRVPGNTIY
- | TRBJ1-6 | TRBV5-5 | ASSLGLENSPLH
TRBD1 | TRBJ2-2 | TRBV2 | ASTKTGFGELF